Each of the 11 T cell receptor beta chains below was sequenced from the same sample in a study of T cell responses to AZD1222 COVID-19 vaccine. Assay: immunoSEQ multiplex PCR; the TCRdb copy retains only in-frame clones and omits some. The repertoire holds more than 110,000 clones, with 92% as singletons. Source: peripheral blood, taken on day 0 of AZD1222 vaccination. The receptors here all came from an adult in good health.

This sequence joins TRBV5-4 and TRBJ2-7; 11 bases line up with TRBD2. Germline V CDR1 and CDR2: SGHNT, YYREEE (reference sequence). V gave up 1 base and J gave up 0 bases; unmatched junction bases: 0. This CDR3 has 15 amino acids. CDR3 residues: CASSLTSGSSYEQYF. DNA of the CDR3: TGTGCCAGCAGCTTGACTAGCGGGAGCTCCTACGAGCAGTACTTC.

The V call is TRBV3-1 (or the pseudogene TRBV3-2), the J call TRBJ1-2; 7 bases agree with TRBD1. Trimming cost V 4 bases and J 3 bases; bases outside gene matches: 8. The CDR3 runs to 15 residues. CDR1 is LGHDT and CDR2 is YNNKEL in the germline V gene (reference sequence). The CDR3 DNA reads TGTGCCAGCAGCCGGCAATCGACAGGGTACTATGGCTACACCTTC. The encoded protein is CASSRQSTGYYGYTF.

A few counts support this clone. The rearrangement uses TRBV28 and TRBJ1-4; tentative D call: TRBD1 (6 bases). Germline CDR1 is MDHEN and CDR2 is SYDVKM. Deletions cut 5 bases from V and 8 bases from J, with 18 bases between. The CDR3 consists of 15 residues. The CDR3 DNA sequence: TGTGCCAGCAGTGTTACACAGGGTATGGGAGAAAAACTGTTTTTT. Protein sequence: CASSVTQGMGEKLFF.

The sample holds a few counts of this clone. This same CDR3 is encoded by further DNA sequences in the sample. The chain carries TRBV11-3 and TRBJ2-7; D gene uncertain. Trimming left V 3 bases short and J 1 base short, with 7 bases between. Germline assignment: CDR1 SGHNT and CDR2 YENEEA. There are 13 residues in the CDR3. The CDR3 loop reads CASSFRTSYEQYF. The CDR3 DNA reads TGTGCCAGCAGCTTTAGGACGTCCTACGAGCAGTACTTC.

The chain combines TRBV2 with TRBJ1-5; D is perhaps TRBD1 (5 bases). Looked up from germline, CDR1 is SNHLY and CDR2 is FYNNEI. V dropped 7 bases and J dropped 2 bases, with 15 bases sitting between them. This CDR3 has 15 residues. CDR3 sequence (DNA): TGTGCCAGCAATCAGGGTAGAGGGGGCAATCAGCCCCAGCATTTT. This gives the protein CASNQGRGGNQPQHF.

The chain employs TRBV5-1 and TRBJ1-2, with D unclear. Germline values: CDR1 SGHRS, CDR2 YFSETQ. CDR3 length: 13 residues. V lost 0 bases and J lost 5, with 8 bases in between. Here the CDR3 reads CASSLVSAYGYTF. The DNA for the CDR3 is TGCGCCAGCAGCTTGGTTTCGGCGTATGGCTACACCTTC.

Concerning this clone: One end of the junction is discordant with germline, which a read error may explain. V is TRBV19 and J is TRBJ2-2; TRBD1 might be the D (5 bases). CDR1 and CDR2 (germline): LNHDA, SQIVND (reference sequence). The CDR3 is 11 residues long. This CDR3 reads CQGANTGELFF. CDR3 in DNA: TGCCAGGGCGCGAACACCGGGGAGCTGTTTTTT.

The genes are TRBV7-9 and TRBJ1-2; D is perhaps TRBD1 (6 bases). The CDR3 extends over 13 amino acids. V lost 1 base and J lost 4, with 7 bases in between. Germline loops: CDR1 SEHNR, CDR2 FQNEAQ (reference sequence). The CDR3 coding sequence is TGTGCCAGCAGCTTAGAACAGGGCTATGGCTACACCTTC. Amino acids: CASSLEQGYGYTF.

This clone was found once. The chain links TRBV19 to TRBJ1-2; a weak D match, TRBD1 (6 bases). In germline, CDR1 is LNHDA, CDR2 SQIVND (reference sequence). The germline V and J ends were trimmed by 3 bases and 4 bases, with 12 bases remaining between them. The CDR3 totals 14 residues. The CDR3 region has the DNA TGTGCCAGTAGTATCCAGGGGCACCGCTATGGCTACACCTTC. Residues: CASSIQGHRYGYTF.

The V call is TRBV24-1, the J call TRBJ2-1, with D perhaps assigned TRBD1 or TRBD2 (6 bases each). CDR1 KGHDR and CDR2 SFDVKD come from the germline V gene. Trimming pared 9 bases from V and 2 bases from J, leaving 16 bases between. The CDR3 contains 15 residues. CDR3 sequence: CATRRGDGAYNEQFF. In DNA, the CDR3 is TGTGCCACCCGGAGGGGGGACGGTGCCTACAATGAGCAGTTCTTC.

The chain recombines TRBV7-2 with TRBJ2-3, with 8 nucleotides matching TRBD2. Germline CDR1 is SGHTA and CDR2 is FQGNSA. The CDR3 has 15 residues. J gave up 4 bases and V 0 bases, and 3 bases lay outside the gene matches. The CDR3 protein is CASSLALAGSDTQYF. CDR3 DNA: TGTGCCAGCAGCTTAGCGCTAGCGGGCTCAGATACGCAGTATTTT.